This T cell receptor beta chain was recorded in a study of T cell responses to AZD1222 COVID-19 vaccine. Study-wide results and limits: Elevations in Spike-specific TCR breadth and depth followed administration of two AZD1222 doses. Baseline seropositives among AZD1222 recipients totaled only 5 to 7.

Assay used: immunoSEQ multiplex PCR; TCRdb lists only in-frame clones, some missing. Of roughly 100,000 clones listed, more than 75% are singletons. Trimming took 4 bases from V and 6 from J, leaving 12 bases between them. Germline V CDR1 and CDR2: GTSNPN, SVGIG (reference sequence). The CDR3 contains 12 residues. As to this clone: Its specificity is not known.

The chain recombines TRBV30 with TRBJ1-1; D might be TRBD1 (6 bases). The sequenced sample was peripheral blood, obtained on day 0 of AZD1222 vaccination. This clonotype was sampled from an adult in good health. The CDR3 bases are TGTGCCTGGACAGGGGACGGGGCTGAAGCTTTCTTT. Translating gives CAWTGDGAEAFF. The complete variable domain, with remaining parts taken from reference TRBV30 and TRBJ1-1, reads SQTIHQWPATLVQPVGSPLSLECTVEGTSNPNLYWYRQAAGRGLQLLFYSVGIGQISSEVPQNLSASRPQDRQFILSSKKLLLSDSGFYLCAWTGDGAEAFFGQGTRLTVV.